This TCR beta chain was sequenced for a study of cytomegalovirus exposure and HLA in healthy donors. The study, taken as a whole, reports: TRBV6-2, TRBV6-3 and other indistinguishable V segments were excluded.

CDR3 length equals 19 residues. V lost 3 bases to trimming and J lost 12 bases, with 33 bases between them. CDR1 is MGHRA, CDR2 YSYEKL, per germline. Turning to this clone: The antigen is undetermined.

The PCR employed 60 Vbeta primers together with 13 Jbeta primers. Original methodology: Approximately 87 million unique TCR beta chains, roughly 11 million shared, were counted in a later analysis. Generated by immunoSEQ multiplex PCR, the TCRdb table keeps only in-frame clones and is missing some. V and J calls and clone size follow that table, whereas D and trimming were derived from the DNA. This repertoire shows some 120,000 clones, 81% found once; its top ten account for about 3.9%. V gene TRBV4-1 combines with J gene TRBJ2-1; weak D call: TRBD2 (8 bases). The specimen sequenced was PBMCs. The TCR sequence derives from a woman aged 25-40 years in good health and CMV-seronegative. The CDR3 region is CASSQSAGGAGLGVGGQFF. For the CDR3, the DNA is TGCGCCAGCAGCCAGTCGGCAGGGGGAGCGGGACTAGGGGTGGGGGGGCAGTTCTTC.